This passage covers 18 T cell receptor beta chains from one sample sequenced in a study of T cells in Graves' hyperthyroidism and ophthalmopathy (dated 2019 in TCRdb). The library was prepared using multiplex PCR. Sequencing relied on an Illumina HiSeq 2000. Amplification of TCR beta CDR3 regions was carried out from RNA transcripts. The first round of RT-PCR for the TCR CDR3 was performed with the HTBI primer set and the Qiagen OneStep RT-PCR kit. TCRdb reworked the public reads: Q25 trimming with fastp, MiXCR clone assembly, productive beta chains retained. Rows are unified per CDR3 protein, each entry keeping the most common DNA and genes. The sample profile shows 280,000 or so distinct CDR3 sequences; 25% to 30% of them were found once. The ten largest clones add up to more than 25% of the sample. The sample was blood. The source is a man in his forties with Graves' hyperthyroidism that later progressed to Graves' ophthalmopathy.

This clonotype was observed many times. The CDR3 sequence is CSARGPGQAPYEQYF. The CDR3, as DNA: TGCAGTGCTAGAGGACCGGGACAAGCCCCCTACGAGCAGTACTTC. The chain couples TRBV20-1 to TRBJ2-7; maybe TRBD1 (6 bases). CDR3 length equals 15 residues. The germline V gene encodes CDR1 DFQATT and CDR2 SNEGSKA (reference sequence). V lost 1 base to trimming and J lost 2 bases, with 15 bases between them.

The rearrangement uses TRBV12-3 or TRBV12-4 and TRBJ1-1; D gene unclear. The length of the CDR3 is 12 residues. Trimming took 6 bases from V and 9 from J, leaving 14 bases between them. CDR3: CASSLANSKAFF. In DNA, the CDR3 is TGTGCCAGCAGCCTGGCTAATAGTAAAGCTTTCTTT.

This clonotype occurred many times. The rearrangement joins TRBV2 to TRBJ2-7, with D tentatively TRBD1 (5 bases). CDR1 and CDR2 (germline): SNHLY, FYNNEI. The CDR3 sequence is 11 residues long. V was cut by 8 bases and J by 1 base, with 6 bases left in between. CDR3 sequence: CASAGSYEQYF. The DNA for the CDR3 is TGTGCCAGCGCAGGGTCCTACGAGCAGTACTTC.

At least ten counts were recorded for this clonotype. The V and J genes are TRBV4-2 and TRBJ2-5; tentative D call: TRBD1 (6 bases). The CDR3 runs to 17 residues. Trimming removed 3 bases at V and 7 bases at J, with 24 bases between. Germline V CDR1 and CDR2: LGHNA, YNFKEQ. As DNA, the CDR3 is TGTGCCAGCAGCCAGGCAACGGGACAAGGTCGTTTCGGGACCCAGTACTTC. Its translation: CASSQATGQGRFGTQYF.

In its sample, this clonotype was seen many times. V and J are TRBV10-3 and TRBJ2-7; D is perhaps TRBD1 or TRBD2 (5 bases each). The V end lost 3 bases, the J end lost 2 bases, and 14 bases lay between the germline ends. This CDR3 has 15 amino acids. Germline-derived CDR1 and CDR2 are ENHRY and SYGVKD. The CDR3, as DNA: TGTGCCATCAGTGATCTTGAGGGGCCAACCTACGAGCAGTACTTC. Encoded protein: CAISDLEGPTYEQYF.

The rearrangement joins TRBV11-3 to TRBJ2-2; D unclear. CDR3 length: 13 amino acids. The V gene lost 4 bases and the J gene lost 1 base, with 4 bases spanning the gap. Germline V gene sequence: CDR1 SGHNT, CDR2 YENEEA. The chain's CDR3 is CASSYQNTGELFF. CDR3 DNA sequence: TGTGCCAGCAGCTACCAGAACACCGGGGAGCTGTTTTTT.

This clonotype was recorded many times. The J gene is TRBJ2-7, the V gene TRBV28; no firm D call. The CDR3 extends over 12 amino acids. The V end lost 8 bases, the J end lost 2 bases, and 10 bases lay between the germline ends. Germline CDR1 reads MDHEN; CDR2 reads SYDVKM. This CDR3 is CASGLEPYEQYF. The CDR3, as DNA: TGTGCCAGCGGGCTGGAGCCCTACGAGCAGTACTTC.

This clonotype was seen ten or more times. V is TRBV10-2 and J is TRBJ2-5; D perhaps matches TRBD2 (6 bases). Trimming cost V 5 bases and J 0 bases, with 16 bases left between them. This CDR3 has 16 residues. Germline V CDR1 and CDR2: WSHSY, SAAADI. For the CDR3, the DNA is TGCGCCAGCAGTTTTTGGCGGGAAAAGTACCAAGAGACCCAGTACTTC. Encoded protein: CASSFWREKYQETQYF.

The sample holds many counts of this clonotype. Since a much larger clone is just one base distant, this may be a read error. The V and J genes are TRBV19 and TRBJ1-5, with TRBD1 matching 7 bases. V lost 4 bases and J lost 9; bases outside the gene matches: 9. Germline loops: CDR1 LNHDA, CDR2 SQIVND (reference sequence). CDR3 length equals 14 residues. CDR3 in amino acids: CASSTTGSGRPQHF. CDR3 in DNA: TGTGCCAGTAGTACGACAGGGTCAGGTCGGCCCCAGCATTTT. The full variable domain, in which reference TRBV19 and TRBJ1-5 provide the parts outside the CDR3, is DGGITQSPKYLFRKEGQNVTLSCEQNLNHDAMYWYRQDPGQGLRLIYYSQIVNDFQKGDIAEGYSVSREKKESFPLTVTSAQKNPTAFYLCASSTTGSGRPQHFGDGTRLSIL.

At least ten counts were recorded for this clonotype. CDR3 nucleotide sequence: TGCAGTGCTCAAAAAATGGGACAGGGGGCGCGAGAGCAGTACTTC. It encodes CSAQKMGQGAREQYF. The V gene is TRBV20-1, the J gene TRBJ2-7, with 12 bases matching TRBD1. The CDR3 totals 15 residues. With 5 bases clipped from V and 7 bases from J, the junction kept 12 bases outside the gene matches. Germline CDR1 reads DFQATT; CDR2 reads SNEGSKA (reference sequence).

This clonotype was recorded many times. The V gene is TRBV24-1, the J gene TRBJ2-7; the match to TRBD2 covers 7 bases. This CDR3 has 15 amino acids. Per germline, CDR1 KGHDR and CDR2 SFDVKD. V was clipped by 3 bases and J by 1 base; unmatched bases: 5. The CDR3 reads CATSDPSGDSYEQYF. CDR3 DNA: TGTGCCACCAGTGATCCCAGCGGGGATTCCTACGAGCAGTACTTC.

This clonotype came up many times. The V and J genes are TRBV29-1 and TRBJ2-4, with 12 bases aligning to TRBD2. Per germline, CDR1 SQVTM and CDR2 ANQGSEA. V lost 3 bases, J lost 0 bases, and 9 bases stayed unmatched. The CDR3 is 18 amino acids. CDR3 sequence: CSVEFLAGGSSAKNIQYF. In DNA form, the CDR3 reads TGCAGCGTTGAGTTTCTAGCGGGAGGGTCATCAGCCAAAAACATTCAGTACTTC.

This chain links TRBV12-3 or TRBV12-4 with TRBJ2-7; 8 bases map to TRBD2. Germline trimming cut 3 bases from V and 5 bases from J; bases unmatched to any gene: 12. The CDR3 is 16 amino acids. In DNA form, the CDR3 reads TGTGCCAGCAGTTTGGGTGGGGTAGCGGGAATAAACGAGCAGTACTTC. This sequence encodes CASSLGGVAGINEQYF.

In this sample, this clonotype turned up a few times. The chain has TRBV12-3 or TRBV12-4 and TRBJ2-5; 9 bases are a match to TRBD1. CDR3 length: 15 residues. With V trimmed by 5 bases and J by 4 bases, 8 bases remained unmatched. The CDR3: CASSAGTGIGETQYF. The CDR3 DNA is TGTGCCAGCAGTGCCGGGACAGGGATTGGAGAGACCCAGTACTTC.

Concerning this clonotype: One end of the junction fails to match germline, which may point to a read error. CDR3 bases: TGTGCCAGCCGTTTACGACAAAGCCCCTTCCTCAGACAGATCATGAACACTGAAGCTTTCTTT. Amino acids: CASRLRQSPFLRQIMNTEAFF. This chain joins TRBV27 and TRBJ1-1, with D perhaps TRBD1 (5 bases). Germline assignment: CDR1 MNHEY and CDR2 SMNVEV (reference sequence). The CDR3 extends over 21 amino acids.

This clonotype was counted many times. Here the CDR3 reads CASKVTGRFHQPQHF. CDR3 nucleotides: TGTGCCAGCAAGGTTACAGGGCGCTTTCATCAGCCCCAGCATTTT. The V call is TRBV28, the J call TRBJ1-5, with a tentative D call TRBD1 (6 bases). Germline V lookup: CDR1 MDHEN, CDR2 SYDVKM. CDR3 length: 15 residues. Trimming shortened V by 7 bases and J by 5 bases, and 18 bases separated the two germline ends. Full variable domain (outside the CDR3, taken from reference TRBV28 and TRBJ1-5): DVKVTQSSRYLVKRTGEKVFLECVQDMDHENMFWYRQDPGLGLRLIYFSYDVKMKEKGDIPEGYSVSREKKERFSLILESASTNQTSMYLCASKVTGRFHQPQHFGDGTRLSIL.

This clonotype was seen repeatedly, ten times or more. The rearrangement joins TRBV10-3 to TRBJ2-4; D not resolved. CDR1 and CDR2 from the germline V gene are ENHRY and SYGVKD. Trimming took off 3 bases at V and 2 bases at J, with 11 bases between the two ends. This CDR3 has 15 residues. This CDR3 is CAISDKMGTKNIQYF. For the CDR3, the DNA is TGTGCCATCAGTGATAAGATGGGGACCAAAAACATTCAGTACTTC.

Here the CDR3 DNA reads TGTGCCAGCAGCTCGCCAGAGGGACTAGCGGCCCCGAGCTCCTACGAGCAGTACTTC. Residues: CASSSPEGLAAPSSYEQYF. This chain links TRBV2 with TRBJ2-7, with TRBD2 matching over 11 bases. The CDR3 runs 19 residues. CDR1 is SNHLY and CDR2 is FYNNEI in the germline V gene. With V trimmed by 6 bases and J by 0 bases, 16 bases remained unmatched.